This T cell receptor beta chain was captured in a study of yellow fever vaccine responses in identical twins (dated by TCRdb to 2016 to 2019). Regarding the complete study: Focusing on identical twins, the study followed the T cell clones that responded to the vaccine, and did so with precision. Here is what the overall study found, with its caveats: The authors reported that the T cell response to vaccination in identical twins appeared partly convergent and partly personalized.

CDR1 and CDR2 (ENHRY, SYGVKD) derive from the germline V gene. The V and J ends are trimmed by 6 bases and 1 base, leaving 12 bases between them. Reading from cysteine to phenylalanine, the CDR3 counts 14 amino acids. The CDR3 DNA has 42 bases and is translated from base 1. As to this clonotype: No antigen is known for it. No clone much larger than this one lies a single base away; base qualities are absent.

Receptors were amplified or captured by RT-PCR. For sequencing, an Illumina HiSeq 2500 was employed. TCRdb ran its own pipeline on the public reads, namely fastp trimming at Q25 and MiXCR clone calling, and kept in-frame beta chains. Every CDR3 protein is listed once, alongside the most common genes and DNA of its rows. The sample includes about 14,000 distinct CDR3 sequences, with approximately 88% observed a single time. The ten largest clones take up roughly 0.68% of the sample. Material: T cells from blood (PBMCs), unsorted or a sorted subset (not recorded which), obtained before or after yellow fever vaccination (not recorded which). This clonotype was sampled from a woman in her late teens or twenties who received the yellow fever vaccine. Donor details come from another sample of the same person, matched by shared clones. The rearrangement joined TRBV10-3 to TRBJ1-1; the D gene is perhaps TRBD1, on 5 matching bases. The DNA sequence is as follows: TGTGCCATCAGGAAGACGGACAAGAACACTGAAGCTTTCTTT. Its protein reads: CAIRKTDKNTEAFF.